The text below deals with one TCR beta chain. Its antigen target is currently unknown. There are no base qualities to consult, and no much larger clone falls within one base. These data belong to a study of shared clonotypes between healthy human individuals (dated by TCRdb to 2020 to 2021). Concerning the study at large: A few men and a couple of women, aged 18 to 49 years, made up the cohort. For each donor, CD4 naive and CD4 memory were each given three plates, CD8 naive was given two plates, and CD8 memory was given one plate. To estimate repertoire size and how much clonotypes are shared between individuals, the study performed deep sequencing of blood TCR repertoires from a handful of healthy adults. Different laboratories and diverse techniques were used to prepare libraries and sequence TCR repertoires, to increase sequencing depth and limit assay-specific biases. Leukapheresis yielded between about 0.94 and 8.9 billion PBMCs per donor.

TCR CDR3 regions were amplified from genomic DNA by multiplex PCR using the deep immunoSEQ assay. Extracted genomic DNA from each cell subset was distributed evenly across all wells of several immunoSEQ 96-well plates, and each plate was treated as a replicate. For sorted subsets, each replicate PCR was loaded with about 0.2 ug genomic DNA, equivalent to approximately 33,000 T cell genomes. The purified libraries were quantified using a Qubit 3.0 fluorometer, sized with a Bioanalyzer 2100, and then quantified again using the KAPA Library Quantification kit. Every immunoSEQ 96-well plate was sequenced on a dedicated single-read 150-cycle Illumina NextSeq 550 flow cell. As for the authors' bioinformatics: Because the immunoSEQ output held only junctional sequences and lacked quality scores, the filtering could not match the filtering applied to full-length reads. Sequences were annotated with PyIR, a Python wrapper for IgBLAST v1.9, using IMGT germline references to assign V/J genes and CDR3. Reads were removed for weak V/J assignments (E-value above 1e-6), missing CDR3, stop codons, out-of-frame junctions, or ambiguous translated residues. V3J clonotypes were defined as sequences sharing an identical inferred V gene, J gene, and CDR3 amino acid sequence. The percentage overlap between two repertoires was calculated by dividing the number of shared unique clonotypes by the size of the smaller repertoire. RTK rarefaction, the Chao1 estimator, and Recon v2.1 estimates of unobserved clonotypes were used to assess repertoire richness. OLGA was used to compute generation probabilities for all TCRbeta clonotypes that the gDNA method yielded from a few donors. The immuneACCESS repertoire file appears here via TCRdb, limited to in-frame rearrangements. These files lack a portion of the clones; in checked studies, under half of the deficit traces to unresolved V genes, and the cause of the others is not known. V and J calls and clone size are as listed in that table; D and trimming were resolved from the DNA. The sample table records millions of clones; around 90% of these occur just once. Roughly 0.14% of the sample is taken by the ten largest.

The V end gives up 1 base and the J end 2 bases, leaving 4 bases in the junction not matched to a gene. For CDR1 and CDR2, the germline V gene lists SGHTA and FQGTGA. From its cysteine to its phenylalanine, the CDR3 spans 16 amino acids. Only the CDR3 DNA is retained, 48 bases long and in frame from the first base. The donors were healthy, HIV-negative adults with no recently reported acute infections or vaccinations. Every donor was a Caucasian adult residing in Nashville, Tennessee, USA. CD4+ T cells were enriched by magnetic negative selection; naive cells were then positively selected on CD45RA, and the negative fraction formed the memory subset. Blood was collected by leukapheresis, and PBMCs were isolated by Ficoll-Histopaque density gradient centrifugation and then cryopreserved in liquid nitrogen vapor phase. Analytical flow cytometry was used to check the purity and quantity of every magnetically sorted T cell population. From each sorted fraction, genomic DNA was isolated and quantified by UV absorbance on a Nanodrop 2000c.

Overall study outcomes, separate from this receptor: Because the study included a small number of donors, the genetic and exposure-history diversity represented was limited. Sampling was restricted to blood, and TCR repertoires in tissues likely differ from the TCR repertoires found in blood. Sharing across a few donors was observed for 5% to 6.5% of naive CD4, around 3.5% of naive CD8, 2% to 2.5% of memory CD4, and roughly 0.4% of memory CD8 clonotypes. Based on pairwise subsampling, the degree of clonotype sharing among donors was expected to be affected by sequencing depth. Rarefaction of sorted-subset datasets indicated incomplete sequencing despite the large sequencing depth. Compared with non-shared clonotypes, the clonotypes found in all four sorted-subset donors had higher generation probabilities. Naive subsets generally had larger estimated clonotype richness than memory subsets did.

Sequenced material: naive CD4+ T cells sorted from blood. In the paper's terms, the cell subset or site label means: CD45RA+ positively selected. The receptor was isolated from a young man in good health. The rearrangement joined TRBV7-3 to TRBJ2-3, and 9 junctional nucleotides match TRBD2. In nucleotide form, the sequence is TGTGCCAGCAGCTTAAGTGGCGGGGGGGCCACAGATACGCAGTATTTT. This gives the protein CASSLSGGGATDTQYF.